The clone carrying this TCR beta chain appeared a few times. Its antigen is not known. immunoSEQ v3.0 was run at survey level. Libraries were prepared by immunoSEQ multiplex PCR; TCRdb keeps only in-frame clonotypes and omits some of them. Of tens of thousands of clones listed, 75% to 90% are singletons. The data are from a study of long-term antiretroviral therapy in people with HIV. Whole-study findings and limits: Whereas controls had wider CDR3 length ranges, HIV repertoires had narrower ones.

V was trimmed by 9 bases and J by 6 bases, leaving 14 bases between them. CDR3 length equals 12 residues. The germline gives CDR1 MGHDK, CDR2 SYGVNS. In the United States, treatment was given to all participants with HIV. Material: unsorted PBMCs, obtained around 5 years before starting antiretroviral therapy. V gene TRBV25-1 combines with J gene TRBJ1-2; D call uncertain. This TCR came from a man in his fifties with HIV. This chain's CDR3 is CASRGRVDGYTF. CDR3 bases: TGTGCCAGTCGGGGTCGCGTTGATGGCTACACCTTC.